The 17 T cell receptor beta chains below were found in one sample sequenced in a study of regulatory T cells in long-lasting Graves disease. Researchers made TCR beta libraries by using iRepertoire HTBI primers and running Arm-PCR on CDR3 regions. TCRdb re-called the multiplex PCR reads through MiXCR, storing one row per CDR3 protein. The top ten hold 35% to 45% of the sample, which has some 320,000 distinct CDR3 sequences, 18% seen once. Time point defined: newly diagnosed GD, antithyroid drugs for less than 3 months. Extracted RNA from PBMCs served as the source of the TCR library. The specimen was peripheral blood mononuclear cells (PBMCs), collected at new diagnosis, from a patient treated with antithyroid drugs. These receptor sequences come from a female donor with Graves disease.

This clonotype was detected ten times or more. The rearrangement links TRBV28 to TRBJ2-2; D might be TRBD1 (6 bases). There are 15 residues in the CDR3. Germline values: CDR1 MDHEN, CDR2 SYDVKM. Deletions cut 6 bases from V and 7 bases from J, with 18 bases between. CDR3 amino acids: CASSLGDIPGGELFF. Written as DNA, the CDR3 is TGTGCCAGCAGCTTAGGGGACATCCCGGGCGGGGAGCTGTTTTTT.

V usage is TRBV7-9 and J usage is TRBJ2-4; 11 bases are a match to TRBD2. This CDR3 contains 18 residues. The germline CDR1 and CDR2 sequences are SEHNR and FQNEAQ (reference sequence). After removal of 4 bases from V and 2 bases from J, the junction contained 10 bases not matched to a gene. This chain's CDR3 is CASSSKLAGAPSKNIQYF. CDR3 coding DNA: TGTGCCAGCAGCTCGAAACTAGCGGGAGCCCCATCCAAAAACATTCAGTACTTC.

This clonotype was recorded at least ten times. The chain has TRBV28 and TRBJ2-7; D unresolved. The CDR3 spans 14 residues. Per the germline V gene, CDR1 is MDHEN and CDR2 is SYDVKM. Between the trimmed V and J ends, which lost 8 bases and 3 bases, there was a span of 17 bases. CDR3 sequence (DNA): TGTGCCAGCTTCGACCGGCAGGACCGCTACGAGCAGTACTTC. It codes for CASFDRQDRYEQYF.

This chain connects TRBV6-1 to TRBJ2-5; D may be TRBD1 or TRBD2 (6 bases each). The germline gives CDR1 MNHNS, CDR2 SASEGT. Trimming pared 4 bases from V and 1 base from J, leaving 16 bases between. CDR3 length equals 16 residues. CDR3 in amino acids: CASSGGARGPQETQYF. The CDR3 nucleotides are TGTGCCAGCAGTGGGGGGGCGAGGGGTCCCCAAGAGACCCAGTACTTC.

This clonotype was seen ten or more times. The CDR3: CASSLTPSGRAQETQYF. The CDR3 coding sequence is TGTGCCAGCAGCTTAACCCCTAGCGGGAGGGCCCAAGAGACCCAGTACTTC. This chain uses TRBV11-2 with TRBJ2-5; 12 nucleotides align to TRBD2. This CDR3 region has 17 residues. V was pared by 2 bases and J by 1 base, with 5 bases of the junction left unmatched. Germline CDR1 is SGHAT and CDR2 is FQNNGV.

This clonotype was recorded a few times. The chain carries TRBV5-1 and TRBJ2-2; a possible D gene is TRBD2 (6 bases). The CDR3 has 16 amino acids. Trimming took off 5 bases at V and 6 bases at J, with 20 bases between the two ends. Germline V lookup: CDR1 SGHRS, CDR2 YFSETQ. The DNA for the CDR3 is TGCGCCAGCAGACGCGTAGTGGGGAGGAATCCCGGGGAGCTGTTTTTT. Its translation: CASRRVVGRNPGELFF.

The chain joins TRBV19 to TRBJ2-2; unclear D gene. Germline V CDR1 and CDR2: LNHDA, SQIVND (reference sequence). V lost 7 bases, J lost 4 bases, and 10 bases lay in between. The CDR3 is 13 residues long. CDR3 region: CASKVRTTGELFF. The CDR3 DNA sequence: TGTGCCAGTAAAGTAAGGACCACCGGGGAGCTGTTTTTT.

There are a few counts of this clonotype. A read error may explain this, as a much larger clone is one base away. The chain is built from TRBV27 and TRBJ1-2; D not resolved. CDR3 length: 16 amino acids. From germline, CDR1 is MNHEY and CDR2 SMNVEV (reference sequence). The chain's CDR3 is CASSPRWSERNYGCTF. CDR3 DNA: TGTGCCAGCAGTCCGAGGTGGTCAGAAAGAAACTATGGCTGCACCTTC.

The rearrangement uses TRBV2 and TRBJ1-5; 8 bases line up with TRBD1. CDR1 and CDR2 (germline): SNHLY, FYNNEI. The CDR3 covers 15 residues. V gave up 4 bases and J gave up 3 bases; unmatched junction bases: 5. The CDR3 DNA follows: TGTGCCAGCAGTGGGACAGGGATCCTCAATCAGCCCCAGCATTTT. Translating gives CASSGTGILNQPQHF.

The sample holds a few counts of this clonotype. This CDR3 is CASSFREYGYTF. CDR3 nucleotide sequence: TGTGCCAGCAGTTTTAGGGAGTATGGCTACACCTTC. J is TRBJ1-2 and V is TRBV28; D is uncertain. The CDR3 loop spans 12 amino acids. Germline values: CDR1 MDHEN, CDR2 SYDVKM. Between the trimmed V and J ends, which lost 3 bases and 5 bases, there was a span of 7 bases.

This clonotype was seen repeatedly, ten times or more. CDR3 DNA sequence: TGTGCCAGCAGTTCCCCGCCGGAGACAGGGGGTAAGGATGAGCAGTTCTTC. This codes for CASSSPPETGGKDEQFF. V usage is TRBV27 and J usage is TRBJ2-1; 9 bases are shared with TRBD1. The CDR3 length is 17 residues. From germline, CDR1 is MNHEY and CDR2 SMNVEV (reference sequence). J lost 8 bases, V lost 4 bases, and 15 bases had no gene match.

This clonotype was detected ten times or more. This chain connects TRBV20-1 to TRBJ1-2; D remains ambiguous. V was cut by 6 bases and J by 4 bases, with 15 bases left in between. The CDR3 runs to 13 residues. CDR1 and CDR2 from the germline V gene are DFQATT and SNEGSKA (reference sequence). The CDR3, as DNA: TGCAGTGCGACCAGACAAAGTGGCTATGGCTACACCTTC. Translating it yields CSATRQSGYGYTF.

In this sample, this clonotype turned up many times. The gene calls are TRBV6-2 or TRBV6-3 and TRBJ1-1; TRBD1 aligns across 8 bases. V lost 6 bases, J lost 6 bases, and 6 bases stayed unmatched. In germline, CDR1 is MNHEY, CDR2 SVGEGT. The CDR3 length is 13 residues. The CDR3 spells CASSPGQGPEAFF. CDR3 DNA sequence: TGTGCCAGCAGCCCTGGACAGGGCCCTGAAGCTTTCTTT.

With regard to this clonotype: A much larger clone lies a single base off, so this may be a read error. The rearrangement uses TRBV15 and TRBJ2-5; D perhaps matches TRBD1 (6 bases). CDR3 length: 15 amino acids. Germline V gene lookup returns CDR1 LNHNV and CDR2 YYDKDF (reference sequence). The CDR3 region has the DNA TGTGCCACCAGCAGCCAGATGGACAGCCAAGAGACCCAGTGCTTC. Translating it yields CATSSQMDSQETQCF.

This clonotype has a handful of counts. The J gene is TRBJ1-2, the V gene TRBV4-1; D is perhaps TRBD1 (5 bases). Germline-derived CDR1 and CDR2 are MGHRA and YSYEKL. The CDR3 covers 15 residues. Trimming stripped 1 base from V and 4 bases from J, with 13 bases between. DNA for the CDR3: TGCGCCAGCAGCCAAGTTACAGGAGTCGGCTATGGCTACACCTTC. Its translation: CASSQVTGVGYGYTF.

The table lists this clonotype with many counts. The rearrangement links TRBV6-1 to TRBJ1-1, with D unclear. Trimming pared 1 base from V and 1 base from J, leaving 4 bases between. The CDR3 covers 13 residues. Germline assignment: CDR1 MNHNS and CDR2 SASEGT. The chain's CDR3 is CASSEGRNTEAFF. DNA of the CDR3: TGTGCCAGCAGTGAAGGGCGGAACACTGAAGCTTTCTTT.

At least ten counts were recorded for this clonotype. J is TRBJ2-4 and V is TRBV6-2 or TRBV6-3; D gene unclear. Germline assignment: CDR1 MNHEY and CDR2 SVGEGT. The CDR3 loop spans 15 amino acids. Trimming took 0 bases from V and 0 from J, leaving 6 bases between them. The CDR3, as DNA: TGTGCCAGCAGTTACTCGCACTTAGCCAAAAACATTCAGTACTTC. It specifies CASSYSHLAKNIQYF.